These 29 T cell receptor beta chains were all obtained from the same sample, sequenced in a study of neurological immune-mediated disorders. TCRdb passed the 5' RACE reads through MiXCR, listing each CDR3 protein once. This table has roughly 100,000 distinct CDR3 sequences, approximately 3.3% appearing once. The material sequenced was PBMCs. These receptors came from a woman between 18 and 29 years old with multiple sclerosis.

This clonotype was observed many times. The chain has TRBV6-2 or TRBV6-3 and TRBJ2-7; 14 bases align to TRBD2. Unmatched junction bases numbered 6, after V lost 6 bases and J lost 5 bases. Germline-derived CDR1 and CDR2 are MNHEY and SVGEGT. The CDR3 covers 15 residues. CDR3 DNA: TGTGCCAGCAGACCGGGACTAGCGGGAGCGGACGAGCAGTACTTC. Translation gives CASRPGLAGADEQYF.

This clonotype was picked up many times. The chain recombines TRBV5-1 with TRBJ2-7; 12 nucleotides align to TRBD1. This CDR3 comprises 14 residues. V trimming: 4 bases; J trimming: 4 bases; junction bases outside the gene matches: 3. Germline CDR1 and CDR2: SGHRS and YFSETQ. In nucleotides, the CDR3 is TGCGCCAGCAGCGTGGGACAGGGGGCTTACGAGCAGTACTTC. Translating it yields CASSVGQGAYEQYF.

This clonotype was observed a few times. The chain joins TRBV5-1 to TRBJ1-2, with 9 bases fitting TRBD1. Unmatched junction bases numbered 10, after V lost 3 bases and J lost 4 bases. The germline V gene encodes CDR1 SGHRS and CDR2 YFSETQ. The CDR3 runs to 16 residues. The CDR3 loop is CASSSDRGQLGYGYTF. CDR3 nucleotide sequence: TGCGCCAGCAGCTCGGACAGGGGCCAACTAGGCTATGGCTACACCTTC.

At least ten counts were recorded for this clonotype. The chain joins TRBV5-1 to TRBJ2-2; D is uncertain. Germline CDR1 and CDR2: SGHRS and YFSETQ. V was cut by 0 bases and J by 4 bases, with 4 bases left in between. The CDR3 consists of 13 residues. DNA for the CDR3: TGCGCCAGCAGCTTGGTTTCCACCGGGGAGCTGTTTTTT. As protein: CASSLVSTGELFF.

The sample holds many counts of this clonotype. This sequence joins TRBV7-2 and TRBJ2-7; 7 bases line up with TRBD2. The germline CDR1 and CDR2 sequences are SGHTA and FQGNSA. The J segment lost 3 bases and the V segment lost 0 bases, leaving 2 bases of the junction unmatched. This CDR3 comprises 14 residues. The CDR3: CASSLAPSGYEQYF. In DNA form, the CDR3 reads TGTGCCAGCAGCTTAGCCCCTAGCGGCTACGAGCAGTACTTC.

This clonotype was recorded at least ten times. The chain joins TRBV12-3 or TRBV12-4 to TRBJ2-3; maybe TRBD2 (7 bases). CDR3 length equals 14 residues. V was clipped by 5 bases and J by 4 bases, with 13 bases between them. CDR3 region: CASSARGGADTQYF. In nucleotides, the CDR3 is TGTGCCAGCAGTGCTCGAGGGGGGGCAGATACGCAGTATTTT.

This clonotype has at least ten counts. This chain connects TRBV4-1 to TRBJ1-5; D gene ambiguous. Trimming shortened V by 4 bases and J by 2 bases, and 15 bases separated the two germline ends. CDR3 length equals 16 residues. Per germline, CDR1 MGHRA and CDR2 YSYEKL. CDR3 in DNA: TGCGCCAGCAGCCCTCGTTACTTTACGGGCAATCAGCCCCAGCATTTT. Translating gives CASSPRYFTGNQPQHF.

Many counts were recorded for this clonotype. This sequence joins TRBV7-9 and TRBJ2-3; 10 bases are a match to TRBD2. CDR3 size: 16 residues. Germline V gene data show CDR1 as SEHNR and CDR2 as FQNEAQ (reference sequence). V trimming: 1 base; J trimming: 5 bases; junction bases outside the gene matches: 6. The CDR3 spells CASSLGLAGAGDTQYF. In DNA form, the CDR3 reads TGTGCCAGCAGCTTAGGGCTAGCGGGGGCTGGAGATACGCAGTATTTT.

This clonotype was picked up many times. CDR3 amino acids: CASSSDWPQETQYF. The CDR3 nucleotides are TGCGCCAGCAGCTCCGACTGGCCCCAAGAGACCCAGTACTTC. J is TRBJ2-5 and V is TRBV5-1; D not resolved. The CDR3 runs to 14 residues. V lost 3 bases, J lost 1 base, and 10 bases lay in between. Germline CDR1 SGHRS, CDR2 YFSETQ.

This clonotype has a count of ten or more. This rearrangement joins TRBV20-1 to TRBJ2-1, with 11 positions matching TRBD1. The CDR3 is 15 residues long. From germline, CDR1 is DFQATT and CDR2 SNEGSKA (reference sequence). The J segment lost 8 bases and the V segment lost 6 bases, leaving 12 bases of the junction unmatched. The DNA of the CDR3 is TGCAGTGCCTCTAAGAGGGACAGGGGGTTAGATGAGCAGTTCTTC. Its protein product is CSASKRDRGLDEQFF.

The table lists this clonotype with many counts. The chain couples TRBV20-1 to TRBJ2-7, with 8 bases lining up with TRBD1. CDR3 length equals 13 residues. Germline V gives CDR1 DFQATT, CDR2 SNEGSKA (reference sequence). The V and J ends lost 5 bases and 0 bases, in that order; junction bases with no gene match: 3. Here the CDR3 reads CSAGDRYSYEQYF. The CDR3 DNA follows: TGCAGTGCTGGGGACAGGTACTCCTACGAGCAGTACTTC.

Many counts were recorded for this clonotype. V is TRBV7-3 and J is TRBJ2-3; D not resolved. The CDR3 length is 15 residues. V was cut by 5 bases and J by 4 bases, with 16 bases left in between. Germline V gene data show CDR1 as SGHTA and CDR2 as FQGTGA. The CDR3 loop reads CASSPASIGADTQYF. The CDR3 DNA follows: TGTGCCAGCAGCCCCGCCTCCATTGGTGCAGATACGCAGTATTTT.

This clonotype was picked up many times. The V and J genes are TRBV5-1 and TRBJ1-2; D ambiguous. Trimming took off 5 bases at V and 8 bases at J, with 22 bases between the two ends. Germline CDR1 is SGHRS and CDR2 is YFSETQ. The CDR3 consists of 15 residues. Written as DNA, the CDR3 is TGCGCCAGCAGTAACACCCTTTTGGGAGGTCGGGGCTACACCTTC. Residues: CASSNTLLGGRGYTF.

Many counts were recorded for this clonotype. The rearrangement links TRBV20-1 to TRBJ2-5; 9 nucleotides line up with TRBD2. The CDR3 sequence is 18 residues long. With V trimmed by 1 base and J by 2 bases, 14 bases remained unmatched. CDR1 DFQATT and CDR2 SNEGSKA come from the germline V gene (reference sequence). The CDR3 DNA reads TGCAGTGCTAGAGGAGGGGCGGTAGCGGGAGATATGCAAGAGACCCAGTACTTC. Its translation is CSARGGAVAGDMQETQYF.

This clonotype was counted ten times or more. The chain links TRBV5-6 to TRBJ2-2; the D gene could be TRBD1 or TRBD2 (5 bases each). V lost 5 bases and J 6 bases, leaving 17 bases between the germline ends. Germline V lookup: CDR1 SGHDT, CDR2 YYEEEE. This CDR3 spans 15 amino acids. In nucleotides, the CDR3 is TGTGCCAGCAGTCACCGGGGACGATGGGCCGGGGAGCTGTTTTTT. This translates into CASSHRGRWAGELFF.

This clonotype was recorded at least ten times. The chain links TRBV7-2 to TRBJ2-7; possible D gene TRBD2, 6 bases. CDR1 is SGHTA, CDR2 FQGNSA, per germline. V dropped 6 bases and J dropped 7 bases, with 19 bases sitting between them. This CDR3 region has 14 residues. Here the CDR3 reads CASSTSPGTLEQYF. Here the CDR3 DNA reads TGTGCCAGCAGTACTAGCCCGGGCACCCTGGAGCAGTACTTC. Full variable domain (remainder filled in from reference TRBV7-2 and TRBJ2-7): GAGVSQSPSNKVTEKGKDVELRCDPISGHTALYWYRQSLGQGLEFLIYFQGNSAPDKSGLPSDRFSAERTGGSVSTLTIQRTQQEDSAVYLCASSTSPGTLEQYFGPGTRLTVT.

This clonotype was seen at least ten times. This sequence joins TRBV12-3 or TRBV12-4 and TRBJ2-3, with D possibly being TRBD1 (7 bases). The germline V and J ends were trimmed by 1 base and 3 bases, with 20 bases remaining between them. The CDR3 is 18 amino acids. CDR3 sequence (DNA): TGTGCCAGCAGTTTAGTCGGTTGGGCGGAGGGGGCTACAGATACGCAGTATTTT. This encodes CASSLVGWAEGATDTQYF.

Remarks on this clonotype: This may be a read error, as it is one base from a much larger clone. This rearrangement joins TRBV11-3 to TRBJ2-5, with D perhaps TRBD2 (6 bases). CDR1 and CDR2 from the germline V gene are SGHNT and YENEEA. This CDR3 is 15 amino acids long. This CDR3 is CVSSLDRGGRETQYF. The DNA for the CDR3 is TGTGTCAGCAGCTTAGATCGAGGAGGGAGAGAGACCCAGTACTTC.

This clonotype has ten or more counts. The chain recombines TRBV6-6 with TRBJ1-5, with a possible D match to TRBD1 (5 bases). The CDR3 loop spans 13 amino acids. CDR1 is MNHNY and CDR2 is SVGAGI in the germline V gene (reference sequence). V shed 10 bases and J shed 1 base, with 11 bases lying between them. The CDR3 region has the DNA TGTGCCACCCCTCAGGGAAGCAATCAGCCCCAGCATTTT. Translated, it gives CATPQGSNQPQHF.

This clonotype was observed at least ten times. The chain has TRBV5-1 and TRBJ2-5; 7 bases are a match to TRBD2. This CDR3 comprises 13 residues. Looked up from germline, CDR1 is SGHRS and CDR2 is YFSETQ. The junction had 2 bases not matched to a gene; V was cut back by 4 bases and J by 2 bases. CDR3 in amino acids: CASSRGLQETQYF. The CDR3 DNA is TGCGCCAGCAGCCGGGGACTACAAGAGACCCAGTACTTC.

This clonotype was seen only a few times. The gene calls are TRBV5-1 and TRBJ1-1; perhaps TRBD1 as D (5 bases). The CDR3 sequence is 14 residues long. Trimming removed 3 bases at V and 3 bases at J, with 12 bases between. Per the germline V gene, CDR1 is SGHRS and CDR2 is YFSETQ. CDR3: CASSSQGVDTEAFF. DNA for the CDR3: TGCGCCAGCAGCTCTCAGGGTGTGGACACTGAAGCTTTCTTT. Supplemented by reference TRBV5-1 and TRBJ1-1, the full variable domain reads KAGVTQTPRYLIKTRGQQVTLSCSPISGHRSVSWYQQTPGQGLQFLFEYFSETQRNKGNFPGRFSGRQFSNSRSEMNVSTLELGDSALYLCASSSQGVDTEAFFGQGTRLTVV.

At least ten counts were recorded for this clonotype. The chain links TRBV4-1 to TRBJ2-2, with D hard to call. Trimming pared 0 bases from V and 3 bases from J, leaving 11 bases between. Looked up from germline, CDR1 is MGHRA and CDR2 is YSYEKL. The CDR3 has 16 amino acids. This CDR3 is CASSQDKGRDTGELFF. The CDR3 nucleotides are TGCGCCAGCAGCCAAGATAAGGGCAGAGACACCGGGGAGCTGTTTTTT.

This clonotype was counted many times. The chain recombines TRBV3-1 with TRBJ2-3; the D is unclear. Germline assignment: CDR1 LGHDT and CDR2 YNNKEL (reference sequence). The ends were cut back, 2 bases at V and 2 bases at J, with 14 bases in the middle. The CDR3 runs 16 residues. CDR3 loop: CASSQRVNRLTDTQYF. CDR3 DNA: TGTGCCAGCAGCCAAAGGGTTAACAGACTCACAGATACGCAGTATTTT.

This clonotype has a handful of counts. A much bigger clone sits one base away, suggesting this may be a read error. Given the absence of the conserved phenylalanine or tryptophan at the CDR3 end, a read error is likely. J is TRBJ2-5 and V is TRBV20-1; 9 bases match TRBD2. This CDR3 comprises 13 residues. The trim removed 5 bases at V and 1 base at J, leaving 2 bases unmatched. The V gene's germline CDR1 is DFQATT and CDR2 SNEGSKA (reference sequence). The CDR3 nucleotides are TGCAGTGCTGTAGCGGGGGTCCAAGAGACCCAGTACGTC. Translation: CSAVAGVQETQYV.

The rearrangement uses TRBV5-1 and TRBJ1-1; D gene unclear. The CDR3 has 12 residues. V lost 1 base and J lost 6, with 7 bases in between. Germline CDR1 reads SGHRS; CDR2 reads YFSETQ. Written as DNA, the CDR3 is TGCGCCAGCAGCTTGTTTGCCTCTGAAGCTTTCTTT. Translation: CASSLFASEAFF. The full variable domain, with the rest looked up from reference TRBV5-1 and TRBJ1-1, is KAGVTQTPRYLIKTRGQQVTLSCSPISGHRSVSWYQQTPGQGLQFLFEYFSETQRNKGNFPGRFSGRQFSNSRSEMNVSTLELGDSALYLCASSLFASEAFFGQGTRLTVV.

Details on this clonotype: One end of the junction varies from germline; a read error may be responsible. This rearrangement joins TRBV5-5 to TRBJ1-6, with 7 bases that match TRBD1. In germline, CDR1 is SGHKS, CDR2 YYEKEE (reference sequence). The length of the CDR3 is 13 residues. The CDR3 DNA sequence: TGTGCCAGCAGCTCGACAGGGATCTTAACCCTCAACTTT. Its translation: CASSSTGILTLNF.

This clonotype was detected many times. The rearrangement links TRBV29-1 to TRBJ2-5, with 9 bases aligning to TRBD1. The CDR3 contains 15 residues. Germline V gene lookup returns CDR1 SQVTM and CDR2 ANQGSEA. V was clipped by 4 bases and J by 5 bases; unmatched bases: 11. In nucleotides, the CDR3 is TGCAGCGTTGGGGGACCGGGACAGGGACCGGAGACCCAGTACTTC. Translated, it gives CSVGGPGQGPETQYF.

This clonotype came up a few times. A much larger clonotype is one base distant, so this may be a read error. CDR3 protein: CASSLGASGGPDTQYF. The CDR3, as DNA: TGTGCCAGCAGCTTAGGGGCTAGCGGGGGGCCAGATACGCAGTATTTT. The J gene is TRBJ2-3, the V gene TRBV7-7; 11 bases line up with TRBD2. The CDR3 is 16 residues long. The V segment lost 1 base and the J segment 4 bases; nucleotides outside the gene matches: 4. Germline-derived CDR1 and CDR2 are SSHAT and FNYEAQ (reference sequence).

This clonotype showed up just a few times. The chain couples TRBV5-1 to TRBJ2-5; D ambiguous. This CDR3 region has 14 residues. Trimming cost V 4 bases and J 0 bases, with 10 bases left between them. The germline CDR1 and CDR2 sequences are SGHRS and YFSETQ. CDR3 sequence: CASSQDGHQETQYF. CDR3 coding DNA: TGCGCCAGCAGCCAGGACGGCCACCAAGAGACCCAGTACTTC.